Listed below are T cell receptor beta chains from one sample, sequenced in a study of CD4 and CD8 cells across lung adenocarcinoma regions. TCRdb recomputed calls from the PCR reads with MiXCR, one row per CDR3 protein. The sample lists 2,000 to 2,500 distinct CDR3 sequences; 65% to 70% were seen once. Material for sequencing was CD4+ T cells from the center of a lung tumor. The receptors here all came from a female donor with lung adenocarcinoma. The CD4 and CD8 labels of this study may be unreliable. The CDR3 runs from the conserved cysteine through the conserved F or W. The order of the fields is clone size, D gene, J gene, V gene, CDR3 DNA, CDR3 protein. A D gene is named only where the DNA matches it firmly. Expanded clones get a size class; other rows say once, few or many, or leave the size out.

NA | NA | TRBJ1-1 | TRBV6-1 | TGTGCCAGCAGTCCAGGGAGGAGGACTGAAGCTTTCTTT | CASSPGRRTEAFF
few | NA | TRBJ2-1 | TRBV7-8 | TGTGCCAGCGGCCATTCGAGTGGGAATGAGCAGTTCTTC | CASGHSSGNEQFF
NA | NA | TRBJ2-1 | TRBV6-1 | TGTGCCAGCAGTGAAGCAGGGGATTACCCCTACAATGAGCAGTTCTTC | CASSEAGDYPYNEQFF
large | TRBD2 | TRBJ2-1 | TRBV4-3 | TGCGCCAGCAGCCAATCGGCGTTAGTTGAAGGCGGAGCGGGAGGGCCGGGCAATGAGCAGTTCTTC | CASSQSALVEGGAGGPGNEQFF
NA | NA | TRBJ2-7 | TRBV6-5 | TGTGCCAGCAGTTACCCGGGGGCCGTCGACGAGCAGTACTTC | CASSYPGAVDEQYF
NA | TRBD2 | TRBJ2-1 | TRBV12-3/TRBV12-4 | TGTGCCAGCAGTTTAGCCCGCCGGACTAGCTTCAATGAGCAGTTCTTC | CASSLARRTSFNEQFF
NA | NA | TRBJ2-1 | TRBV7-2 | TGTGCCAGCAGCCGAGACAGCCTCAATGAGCAGTTCTTC | CASSRDSLNEQFF
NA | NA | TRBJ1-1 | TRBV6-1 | TGTGCCAGCAGTGAACAGGGAGGGCTATTCACTGAAGCTTTCTTT | CASSEQGGLFTEAFF
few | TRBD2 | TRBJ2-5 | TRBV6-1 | TGTGCCAGCAGTCCTTCGAGCGGGACGGATCAAGAGACCCAGTACTTC | CASSPSSGTDQETQYF
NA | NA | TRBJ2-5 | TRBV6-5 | TGTGCCAGCAGTTCGGATGGGGGGGAGACCCAGTACTTC | CASSSDGGETQYF
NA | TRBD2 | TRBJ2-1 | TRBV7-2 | TGTGCCAGCAGCTTAATAGCTAGCGGGACCGCTGAGCAGTTCTTC | CASSLIASGTAEQFF
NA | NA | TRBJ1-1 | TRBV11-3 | TGTGCCAGCAGCTTACCGGACAACACTGAAGCTTTCTTT | CASSLPDNTEAFF
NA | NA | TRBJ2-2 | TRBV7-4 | TGTGCCCAGCTGATTTTTGTTTGTTTGTTTTTT | CAQLIFVCLFF
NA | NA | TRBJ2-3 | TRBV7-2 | TGTGCCAGCAGCTTAAGGGGCCAGGGAGATACGCAGTATTTT | CASSLRGQGDTQYF
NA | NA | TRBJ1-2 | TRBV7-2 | TGTGCCAGCAGCGCAGACATCGGGGTGAGATATGGCTACACCTTC | CASSADIGVRYGYTF
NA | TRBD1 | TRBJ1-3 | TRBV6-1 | TGTGCCAGCACTACAGGGGCGGCTGGAAACACCATATATTTT | CASTTGAAGNTIYF
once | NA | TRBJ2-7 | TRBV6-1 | TGTGCCAGCAGTGAAGGGGCACGCTCCTACGAGCAGTACTTC | CASSEGARSYEQYF
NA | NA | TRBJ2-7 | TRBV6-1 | TGTGCCAGCAGTCGGGACCGCTACGAGCAGTACTTC | CASSRDRYEQYF
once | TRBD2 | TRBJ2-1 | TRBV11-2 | TGTGCCAGCAGCTTTTCTAGCGGGAGGAGTGAGCAGTTCTTC | CASSFSSGRSEQFF
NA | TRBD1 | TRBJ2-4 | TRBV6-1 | TGTGCCAGCAGTGACCCGGGACAGGGGGCGAGTTTC | CASSDPGQGASF
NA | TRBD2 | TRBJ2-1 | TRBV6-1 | TGTGCCAGCGGACGACTAGCGGGAGGCAAGAATGAGCAGTTCTTC | CASGRLAGGKNEQFF
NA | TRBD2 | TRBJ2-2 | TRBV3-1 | TGTGCCAGCAGCCAACAACTAGCGGGCACCGGGGAGCTGTTTTTT | CASSQQLAGTGELFF
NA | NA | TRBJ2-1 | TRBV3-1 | TGTGCCAGCAGTTTTTGGGGGGAGAGGGACAATGAGCAGTTCTTC | CASSFWGERDNEQFF
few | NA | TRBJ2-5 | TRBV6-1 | TGTGCCAGCAGTGAAGTTCTACGGGAGACCCAGTACTTC | CASSEVLRETQYF
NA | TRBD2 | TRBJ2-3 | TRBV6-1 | TGTGCCAGCAGCCGGGCGGGGGGTGGGGTGACTGGCACAGATACGCAGTATTTC | CASSRAGGGVTGTDTQYF
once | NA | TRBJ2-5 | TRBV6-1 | TGTGCCAGCAGTGAATATCGGGGAGGGGGGGAGACCCAGTACTTC | CASSEYRGGGETQYF
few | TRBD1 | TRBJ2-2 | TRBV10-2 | TGCGCCAGCAGGCAGGGGGCTCGAGGCACCGGGGAGCTGTTTTTT | CASRQGARGTGELFF
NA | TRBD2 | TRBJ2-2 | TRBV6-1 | TGTGCCAGCGGATTCGGGGGGGACACCGGGGAGCTGTTTTTT | CASGFGGDTGELFF
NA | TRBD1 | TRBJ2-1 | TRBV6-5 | TGTGCCAGCAGTTACCGCCCGACAGGGCAGAATGAGCAGTTCTTC | CASSYRPTGQNEQFF
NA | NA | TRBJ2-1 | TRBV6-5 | TGTGCCAGCAGTTACTCCGGCGGGCGCTACAATGAGCAGTTCTTC | CASSYSGGRYNEQFF
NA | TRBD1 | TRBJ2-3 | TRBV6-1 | TGTGCCAGCAGTGACCGGGACAGGGGCGAACGCCAGTATTTT | CASSDRDRGERQYF
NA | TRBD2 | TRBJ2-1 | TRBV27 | TGTGCCAGCAGATCCGGAAGCGGGAGGGCCGGGGAGCAGTTCTTC | CASRSGSGRAGEQFF
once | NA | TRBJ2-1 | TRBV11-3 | TGTGCCAGCACGGAGACGTCCTACAATGAGCAGTTCTTC | CASTETSYNEQFF
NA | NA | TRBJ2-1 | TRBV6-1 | TGTGCCAGCAGTCCCCGGAGGGAGAATGAGCAGTTCTTC | CASSPRRENEQFF
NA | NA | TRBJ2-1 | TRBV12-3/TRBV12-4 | TGTGCCAGCACTACAAGCGACAGTAATGAGCAGTTCTTC | CASTTSDSNEQFF